One and the same sample provided the 5 T cell receptor beta chains below, sequenced in a study of T cells after yellow fever vaccination. MiXCR, applied by TCRdb to the 5' RACE reads, yields one record per CDR3 protein. The repertoire holds about 160,000 distinct CDR3 sequences, 6.5% to 8.5% seen once, with under 3% in the top ten. The sequencing here drew on CD4+ T cells sorted from PBMCs, taken 4 to 5 days after the first yellow fever vaccination. These receptors came from a man younger than 30 who received the YFV17D yellow fever vaccine.

The DNA for the CDR3 is TGTGCCAGCAGCTTAGATCGGTCAGCGGGGGGTCGGGATACGCAGTATTTT. It yields the protein CASSLDRSAGGRDTQYF. The rearrangement uses TRBV11-2 and TRBJ2-3, with TRBD2 matching over 9 bases. Germline V CDR1 and CDR2: SGHAT, FQNNGV. V lost 0 bases to trimming and J lost 6 bases; unmatched junction nucleotides: 10. The CDR3 spans 17 residues.

This clonotype has ten or more counts. The genes are TRBV19 and TRBJ2-7, with TRBD1 matching over 9 bases. Germline-derived CDR1 and CDR2 are LNHDA and SQIVND (reference sequence). The CDR3 covers 14 residues. V lost 11 bases, J lost 0 bases, and 8 bases stayed unmatched. For the CDR3, the DNA is TGTGCCCACGTGGACAGGGGATTCTCCTACGAGCAGTACGTC. This sequence encodes CAHVDRGFSYEQYV.

There are a few counts of this clonotype. The conserved closing phenylalanine or tryptophan is absent in this CDR3, likely reflecting a read error. The J gene is TRBJ1-6, the V gene TRBV5-6; D uncertain. Trimming pared 4 bases from V and 9 bases from J, leaving 11 bases between. The CDR3 is 13 amino acids. CDR1 and CDR2 (germline): SGHDT, YYEEEE. CDR3 region: CASSVGQPSPLHL. The CDR3 DNA reads TGTGCCAGCAGCGTAGGCCAGCCTTCACCCCTCCACCTT.

This clonotype was seen a handful of times. CDR3 residues: CASSLSGLPHIQYF. Here the CDR3 DNA reads TGTGCCAGCAGCTTATCAGGACTCCCACACATTCAGTACTTC. The chain employs TRBV7-9 and TRBJ2-4; weak D call: TRBD2 (5 bases). The CDR3 is made up of 14 amino acids. CDR1 and CDR2 from the germline V gene are SEHNR and FQNEAQ (reference sequence). Trimming took off 2 bases at V and 8 bases at J, with 13 bases between the two ends.

This clonotype was seen repeatedly, ten times or more. The J gene is TRBJ1-1, the V gene TRBV12-3 or TRBV12-4; TRBD1 is a possible D gene (5 bases). The V and J ends lost 3 bases and 0 bases respectively, with 14 bases between them. This CDR3 comprises 16 residues. CDR3 sequence reads: CASSFRWGTLNTEAFF. Here the CDR3 DNA reads TGTGCCAGCAGTTTTCGGTGGGGGACCCTGAACACTGAAGCTTTCTTT.